The clone carrying this TCR beta chain is a singleton in its sample. Its antigen is currently unknown. This sample was taken from a study of vaccination effects on CD4 cells after COVID-19. In the study overall: After the second dose, samples were taken at median day 72. Study findings and constraints: Vaccine- and infection-induced clones showed marked clonal contraction late following vaccination.

ViraFEST used viral peptide pools to expand antigen-specific CD4+ T cells before sequencing. At the end of approximately 10 days of culture, CD4+ T cells were isolated. All participants had two doses of either the BNT162b2 or mRNA-1273 vaccine. The study found no prior SARS-CoV-2 infection in the vaccine recipients, who tested negative for nucleocapsid antibodies. TCRdb keeps only in-frame clones here, not all; method: immunoSEQ multiplex PCR. The table has about 33,000 clones, approximately 75% seen once; the top ten hold around 12%. The CDR3 consists of 13 residues. The germline V gene encodes CDR1 LNHDA and CDR2 SQIVND (reference sequence). With 6 bases removed from V and 7 bases from J, the gap between germline ends came to 16 bases.

The clonotype comes from a human donor who received a COVID-19 vaccine. The specimen was CD4+ T cells from PBMCs cultured with HCoV-229E spike peptides, collected after COVID-19 vaccination. The chain recombines TRBV19 with TRBJ2-7, with TRBD1 as a possible D gene (6 bases). DNA for the CDR3: TGTGCCAGTAGGGACCGGGACATAGGGGAGCAGTACTTC. Its protein product is CASRDRDIGEQYF.